A single sample gave rise to the 14 T cell receptor beta chains below, sequenced in a study of shared clonotypes between healthy human individuals. TCRdb's table, derived via immunoSEQ multiplex PCR, lists solely in-frame clones and lacks some. Here the sample spans about 800,000 clones, just over 95% being singletons. The naive CD8 population came from CD45RO-negative cells selected for CCR7, without terminally differentiated effector memory CD45RA+ cells. Material: naive CD8+ T cells sorted from blood. Receptors originate from a man aged 25 to 40 in good health.

The count of this clone is one. CDR3 region: CASSLVLRDSRFSRKETQYF. CDR3 DNA sequence: TGTGCCAGCAGCTTAGTCTTGAGGGACAGTCGCTTCTCTCGAAAGGAGACCCAGTACTTC. The V gene is TRBV7-6, the J gene TRBJ2-5, with TRBD1 matching 7 bases. Losses at the gene ends were 1 base for V and 5 bases for J; bases not matched to a gene: 22. Germline CDR1 is SGHVS and CDR2 is FNYEAQ. This CDR3 has 20 residues.

This chain joins TRBV14 and TRBJ2-7, with D tentatively TRBD2 (6 bases). The CDR3 covers 16 residues. Deletions cut 1 base from V and 3 bases from J, with 16 bases between. Looked up from germline, CDR1 is SGHDN and CDR2 is FVKESK. The CDR3 DNA reads TGTGCCAGCAGCCAAGTTTCGGGGACTGGTGACTACGAGCAGTACTTC. Translated, it gives CASSQVSGTGDYEQYF.

The rearrangement uses TRBV11-2 and TRBJ2-7, with 10 bases matching TRBD2. The germline V gene has CDR1 SGHAT and CDR2 FQNNGV. This CDR3 has 13 residues. Trimming at V came to 0 bases and at J to 10 bases, leaving 3 bases not matched to a gene. CDR3 in amino acids: CASSLDTSGNQYF. In DNA form, the CDR3 reads TGTGCCAGCAGCTTAGATACTAGCGGGAATCAGTACTTC. The whole variable domain, filled in from reference TRBV11-2 and TRBJ2-7, reads EAGVAQSPRYKIIEKRQSVAFWCNPISGHATLYWYQQILGQGPKLLIQFQNNGVVDDSQLPKDRFSAERLKGVDSTLKIQPAKLEDSAVYLCASSLDTSGNQYFGPGTRLTVT.

In this sample, this clone turned up once. This rearrangement joins TRBV27 to TRBJ2-4; D gene unclear. CDR3 length equals 13 residues. Germline V gene sequence: CDR1 MNHEY, CDR2 SMNVEV (reference sequence). V lost 2 bases and J 1 base, leaving 3 bases between the germline ends. Here the CDR3 DNA reads TGTGCCAGCAGTTTAATGGCCAAAAACATTCAGTACTTC. Translating gives CASSLMAKNIQYF.

CDR3 coding DNA: TGTGCCAGCATCCTCAGCCAGGGCGCAGGGGGAAACACCATATATTTT. Protein: CASILSQGAGGNTIYF. V is TRBV2 and J is TRBJ1-3, with D perhaps matching TRBD1 (5 bases). Looked up from germline, CDR1 is SNHLY and CDR2 is FYNNEI. This CDR3 spans 16 amino acids. Trimming stripped 7 bases from V and 4 bases from J, with 20 bases between.

The CDR3 sequence: CASSSSRGSSETQYF. The CDR3 DNA follows: TGTGCCAGCAGCTCCTCCCGAGGTTCGTCAGAGACCCAGTACTTC. The J gene is TRBJ2-5, the V gene TRBV7-6; D call uncertain. V was pared by 4 bases and J by 4 bases, with 16 bases between. The germline CDR1 and CDR2 sequences are SGHVS and FNYEAQ. The CDR3 totals 15 residues.

A remark on this clone: The same CDR3 is also encoded by other DNA sequences in this sample. The V gene is TRBV25-1, the J gene TRBJ2-5; D gene ambiguous. Germline V gene sequence: CDR1 MGHDK, CDR2 SYGVNS. Trimming shortened V by 1 base and J by 5 bases, and 5 bases separated the two germline ends. The CDR3 runs 12 residues. The chain's CDR3 is CASSESGETQYF. In nucleotides, the CDR3 is TGTGCCAGCAGTGAATCTGGCGAGACCCAGTACTTC.

On this clone: Within the sample, other DNA sequences also encode this same CDR3. CDR3 sequence: CASSLDRLYEQYF. CDR3 sequence (DNA): TGTGCCAGCAGCCTGGACAGGCTCTACGAGCAGTACTTC. The J gene is TRBJ2-7, the V gene TRBV28; 7 bases fit TRBD1. This CDR3 is 13 amino acids long. Losses at the gene ends were 6 bases for V and 3 bases for J; bases not matched to a gene: 5. Germline values: CDR1 MDHEN, CDR2 SYDVKM.

The gene calls are TRBV7-9 and TRBJ1-1; D gene unclear. Germline V gene lookup returns CDR1 SEHNR and CDR2 FQNEAQ (reference sequence). The CDR3 sequence is 13 residues long. Trimming took 6 bases from V and 0 from J, leaving 8 bases between them. The chain's CDR3 is CASSGVMNTEAFF. The DNA of the CDR3 is TGTGCCAGCAGTGGGGTCATGAACACTGAAGCTTTCTTT.

V usage is TRBV5-1 and J usage is TRBJ1-5; D uncertain. V gave up 0 bases and J gave up 6 bases, with 10 bases separating them. This CDR3 contains 14 residues. CDR1 SGHRS and CDR2 YFSETQ come from the germline V gene. CDR3 sequence: CASSLAVGAQPQHF. The CDR3 DNA sequence: TGCGCCAGCAGCTTGGCCGTGGGTGCTCAGCCCCAGCATTTT.

Only one count was recorded for this clone. The rearrangement links TRBV27 to TRBJ2-7; 7 positions agree with TRBD2. J gave up 2 bases and V 8 bases, and 9 bases lay outside the gene matches. The CDR3 is 14 amino acids. Germline values: CDR1 MNHEY, CDR2 SMNVEV (reference sequence). CDR3 DNA: TGTGCCAGCTGGAGTCGTGGACTAGCCTACGAGCAGTACTTC. It yields the protein CASWSRGLAYEQYF.

The chain recombines TRBV7-9 with TRBJ2-1, with D perhaps matching TRBD2 (7 bases). Germline V lookup: CDR1 SEHNR, CDR2 FQNEAQ (reference sequence). This CDR3 has 15 amino acids. The V end was cut by 3 bases, the J end by 8 bases, with 17 bases between. The CDR3 here is CASSLPGGFQDEQFF. The CDR3 nucleotides read TGTGCCAGCAGCTTGCCGGGGGGCTTTCAGGATGAGCAGTTCTTC.

V usage is TRBV4-1 and J usage is TRBJ2-1; weak D call: TRBD1 (5 bases). CDR3 length: 14 residues. With 5 bases removed from V and 4 bases from J, the gap between germline ends came to 12 bases. CDR1 and CDR2 (germline): MGHRA, YSYEKL. The CDR3 spells CASSGADTYNEQFF. Here the CDR3 DNA reads TGCGCCAGCAGCGGGGCGGACACTTACAATGAGCAGTTCTTC.

The chain joins TRBV5-1 to TRBJ2-3; a weak D match, TRBD2 (6 bases). This CDR3 is 14 amino acids long. Germline V CDR1 and CDR2: SGHRS, YFSETQ. V lost 7 bases to trimming and J lost 5 bases, with 17 bases between them. The CDR3 nucleotides are TGCGCCAGCTTACTGGGGGGAGGTGAAGATACGCAGTATTTT. It translates to CASLLGGGEDTQYF. The variable domain in full, with the rest retrieved from reference TRBV5-1 and TRBJ2-3, is KAGVTQTPRYLIKTRGQQVTLSCSPISGHRSVSWYQQTPGQGLQFLFEYFSETQRNKGNFPGRFSGRQFSNSRSEMNVSTLELGDSALYLCASLLGGGEDTQYFGPGTRLTVL.